This TCR beta chain was recorded in a study of cytomegalovirus exposure and HLA in healthy donors. A multiplex PCR was run with 60 Vbeta primers and 13 Jbeta primers. Data came from immunoSEQ multiplex PCR; TCRdb stores just in-frame clones and leaves some out. The sample has 150,000 to 180,000 clones; over 70% are singletons. Germline values: CDR1 SGDLS, CDR2 YYNGEE. The CDR3 has 13 residues. V shed 4 bases and J shed 6 bases, with 12 bases lying between them. Study-level findings and limits: As was reported, the HLA-A and HLA-B alleles of most subjects were accurately predicted from TCR beta sequences.

On this clone: Its antigen is not known.

The source is a man aged 30 to 39 in good health and CMV-seronegative. Sequencing was done on a sample of PBMCs. J is TRBJ2-3 and V is TRBV9, with D uncertain. Here the CDR3 reads CASSPPTGDTQYF. DNA for the CDR3: TGTGCCAGCAGCCCCCCAACCGGGGATACGCAGTATTTT.